The 17 T cell receptor beta chains listed next were all sequenced from one sample in a study of shared clonotypes between healthy human individuals. Some clones are missing from TCRdb's copy, which holds only in-frame ones; the method was immunoSEQ multiplex PCR. The table lists over 2 million clones, 90% to 95% of them singletons. Sequencing input: naive CD4+ T cells sorted from blood. As to subset: CD45RA+ positively selected. The receptors here all came from a man between 18 and 29 years old in good health.

This chain links TRBV11-3 with TRBJ2-1; a possible D gene is TRBD2 (6 bases). Trimming took off 7 bases at V and 2 bases at J, with 15 bases between the two ends. The CDR3 sequence is 15 residues long. Germline V lookup: CDR1 SGHNT, CDR2 YENEEA. The CDR3 sequence is CASTQTGGTYNEQFF. In DNA form, the CDR3 reads TGTGCCAGCACCCAGACCGGGGGAACCTACAATGAGCAGTTCTTC.

The chain uses TRBV6-5 and TRBJ2-1, with D possibly TRBD1 on 5 matching bases. Per germline, CDR1 MNHEY and CDR2 SVGAGI. The V end lost 2 bases, the J end lost 2 bases, and 7 bases lay between the germline ends. The CDR3 extends over 14 amino acids. This CDR3 reads CASSYARAYNEQFF. The CDR3 region has the DNA TGTGCCAGCAGTTACGCCAGGGCCTACAATGAGCAGTTCTTC.

The V and J genes are TRBV2 and TRBJ2-2, with TRBD2 matching 8 bases. The CDR3 sequence is 14 residues long. J gave up 7 bases and V 7 bases, and 8 bases lay outside the gene matches. Germline V gene sequence: CDR1 SNHLY, CDR2 FYNNEI. The CDR3 region has the DNA TGTGCCAGCAACGAGCGGGAGTCGGGCGGGGAGCTGTTTTTT. This encodes CASNERESGGELFF.

The chain has TRBV7-2 and TRBJ2-5, with 10 bases identical to TRBD2. Germline V lookup: CDR1 SGHTA, CDR2 FQGNSA. The trim removed 5 bases at V and 4 bases at J, leaving 7 bases unmatched. This CDR3 spans 15 amino acids. CDR3 DNA sequence: TGTGCCAGCAGCCCTATGTTAGCGGGAGGAGAGACCCAGTACTTC. Translating gives CASSPMLAGGETQYF.

The chain couples TRBV11-3 to TRBJ2-7; 9 positions agree with TRBD1. Trimming cost V 4 bases and J 6 bases; bases outside gene matches: 25. The CDR3 covers 20 residues. Per the germline V gene, CDR1 is SGHNT and CDR2 is YENEEA. The CDR3 sequence: CASSSYLRDRVPVRYSEQYF. The CDR3 coding sequence is TGTGCCAGCAGCTCATATCTGAGGGACAGGGTTCCAGTACGGTACTCCGAGCAGTACTTC.

V is TRBV10-1 and J is TRBJ2-3; the D call may be TRBD1 or TRBD2 (6 bases each). Looked up from germline, CDR1 is WNHNN and CDR2 is SYGVQD (reference sequence). CDR3 length equals 13 residues. Trimming shortened V by 7 bases and J by 2 bases, and 10 bases separated the two germline ends. The CDR3 here is CASTGDNTDTQYF. Written as DNA, the CDR3 is TGCGCCAGCACGGGGGACAACACAGATACGCAGTATTTT.

The rearrangement joins TRBV2 to TRBJ1-1; the match to TRBD1 covers 9 bases. The CDR3 has 14 residues. Trimming took 5 bases from V and 4 from J; bases not matched to a gene: 5. Germline values: CDR1 SNHLY, CDR2 FYNNEI. The CDR3 reads CASSLRDRATEAFF. In DNA, the CDR3 is TGTGCCAGCAGTCTCCGGGACAGGGCCACTGAAGCTTTCTTT.

V and J are TRBV30 and TRBJ2-2, with D uncertain. CDR3 size: 12 residues. Germline V gene lookup returns CDR1 GTSNPN and CDR2 SVGIG (reference sequence). Trimming removed 3 bases from V and 8 bases from J, with 10 bases in between. The CDR3 loop is CAWSPPPGELFF. The CDR3 bases are TGTGCCTGGAGCCCCCCCCCAGGGGAGCTGTTTTTT.

V and J are TRBV5-1 and TRBJ2-2; 7 bases align to TRBD2. The ends lost 2 bases at V and 4 bases at J; junction bases unmatched: 5. Germline lookup yields CDR1 SGHRS and CDR2 YFSETQ. CDR3 size: 15 residues. The CDR3 DNA reads TGCGCCAGCAGCTTAGCGGGGACCCTCACCGGGGAGCTGTTTTTT. Protein product: CASSLAGTLTGELFF.

The genes are TRBV7-2 and TRBJ2-3; the D is unclear. The CDR3 contains 12 residues. Per the germline V gene, CDR1 is SGHTA and CDR2 is FQGNSA. V was cut by 5 bases and J by 5 bases, with 8 bases left in between. The CDR3: CASSVKGDTQYF. CDR3 DNA sequence: TGTGCCAGCAGCGTCAAGGGAGATACGCAGTATTTT. Using reference TRBV7-2 and TRBJ2-3 for the parts outside the CDR3, the full variable domain is GAGVSQSPSNKVTEKGKDVELRCDPISGHTALYWYRQSLGQGLEFLIYFQGNSAPDKSGLPSDRFSAERTGGSVSTLTIQRTQQEDSAVYLCASSVKGDTQYFGPGTRLTVL.

This clone showed up just once. The CDR3 DNA is TGTGCCTGGACCAGAGAACCGGGACCAAGATACAATGAGCAGTTCTTC. Translated: CAWTREPGPRYNEQFF. The chain recombines TRBV30 with TRBJ2-1; D may match TRBD1 or TRBD2 (5 bases each). CDR3 length equals 16 residues. The germline V gene has CDR1 GTSNPN and CDR2 SVGIG (reference sequence). V lost 4 bases and J 4 bases, leaving 20 bases between the germline ends.

V and J are TRBV5-1 and TRBJ1-6; a weak D match, TRBD1 (5 bases). The CDR3 is 13 amino acids. V dropped 4 bases and J dropped 8 bases, with 10 bases sitting between them. Germline values: CDR1 SGHRS, CDR2 YFSETQ. The CDR3 loop reads CASSQQGYSPLHF. The CDR3 region has the DNA TGCGCCAGCAGCCAGCAGGGATATTCACCCCTCCACTTT.

The chain links TRBV28 to TRBJ2-2, with D hard to call. The V gene lost 4 bases and the J gene lost 1 base, with 13 bases spanning the gap. The CDR3 spans 16 residues. Germline CDR1 reads MDHEN; CDR2 reads SYDVKM. The CDR3 DNA sequence: TGTGCCAGCAGTTCCGGTCGGGTTATGAACACCGGGGAGCTGTTTTTT. This codes for CASSSGRVMNTGELFF.

The CDR3 DNA follows: TGCGCCAGCAGCTGGGGTACTAGCGGGCACACAGATACGCAGTATTTT. Amino acid sequence: CASSWGTSGHTDTQYF. The V gene is TRBV5-1, the J gene TRBJ2-3; 9 nucleotides match TRBD2. The CDR3 consists of 16 residues. With 3 bases clipped from V and 2 bases from J, the junction kept 7 bases outside the gene matches. Germline assignment: CDR1 SGHRS and CDR2 YFSETQ.

The chain couples TRBV5-4 to TRBJ2-6; 7 bases agree with TRBD1. With 4 bases clipped from V and 2 bases from J, the junction kept 3 bases outside the gene matches. Germline V gives CDR1 SGHNT, CDR2 YYREEE (reference sequence). CDR3 length equals 15 residues. The CDR3 loop is CASSATGAGANVLTF. CDR3 coding DNA: TGTGCCAGCAGCGCCACAGGGGCTGGGGCCAACGTCCTGACTTTC.

A word on this clone: The sample carries other DNA sequences with the same CDR3. This rearrangement joins TRBV5-4 to TRBJ2-2; D unresolved. V lost 2 bases to trimming and J lost 0 bases, with 5 bases between them. The germline gives CDR1 SGHNT, CDR2 YYREEE (reference sequence). CDR3 length: 14 amino acids. The CDR3 protein is CASSFLANTGELFF. The CDR3 DNA sequence: TGTGCCAGCAGCTTTCTTGCGAACACCGGGGAGCTGTTTTTT.

CDR3 residues: CASSTGQGSYNEQFF. The CDR3 DNA reads TGTGCCAGCAGCACCGGACAGGGCTCCTACAATGAGCAGTTCTTC. J is TRBJ2-1 and V is TRBV6-1; 8 nucleotides match TRBD1. The germline CDR1 and CDR2 sequences are MNHNS and SASEGT. This CDR3 is built from 15 residues. J was trimmed by 0 bases and V by 6 bases; bases with no gene match: 4.